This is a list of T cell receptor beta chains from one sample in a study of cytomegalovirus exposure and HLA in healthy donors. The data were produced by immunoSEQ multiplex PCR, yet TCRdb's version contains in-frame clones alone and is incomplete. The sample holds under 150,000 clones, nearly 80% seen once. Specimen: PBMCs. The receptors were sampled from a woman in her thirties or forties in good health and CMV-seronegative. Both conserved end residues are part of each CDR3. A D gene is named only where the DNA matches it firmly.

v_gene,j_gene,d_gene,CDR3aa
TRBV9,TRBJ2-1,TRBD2,CASSPHSGSNEQFF
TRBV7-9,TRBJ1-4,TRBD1,CASSPGTGVTNEKLFF
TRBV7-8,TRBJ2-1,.,CASSLLWGGIYNEQFF
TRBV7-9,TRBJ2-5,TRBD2,CASSPTSGPGGTQYF
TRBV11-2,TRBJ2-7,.,CASSRTPPGEQYF
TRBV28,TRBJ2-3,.,CATSSGEVGTDTQYF
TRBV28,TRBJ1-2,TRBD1,CASSLAQGAYYGYTF
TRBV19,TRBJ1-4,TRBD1,CASSIAAGGFEKLFF
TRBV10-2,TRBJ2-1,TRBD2,CASSGLAGANEQFF
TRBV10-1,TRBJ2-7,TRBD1,CASSVGGTGAYEQYF
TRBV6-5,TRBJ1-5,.,CASRQTIPNQPQHF
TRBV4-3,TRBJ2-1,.,CASSRELNNEQFF
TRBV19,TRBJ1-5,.,CASSSGIKQPQHF
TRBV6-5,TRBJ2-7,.,CASSSTYYEQYF
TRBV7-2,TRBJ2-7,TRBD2,CASSIPASGSKAYEQYF
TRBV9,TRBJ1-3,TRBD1,CASSVAGRGFSGNTIYF
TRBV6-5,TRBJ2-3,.,CAADTQYF
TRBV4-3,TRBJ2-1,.,CASRKDRQGFYNEQFF
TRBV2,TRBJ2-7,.,CASSVFQTYEQYF
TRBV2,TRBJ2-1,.,CASSGLDFSYNEQFF
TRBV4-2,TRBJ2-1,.,CASSQGGRRDEQFF
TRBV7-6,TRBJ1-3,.,CASGQSGYSGNTIYF
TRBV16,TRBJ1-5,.,CASSQGRGDPQHF
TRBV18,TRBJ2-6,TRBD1,CASSPWTGEGSGANVLTF
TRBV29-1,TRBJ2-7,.,CSVGIGGDEQYF
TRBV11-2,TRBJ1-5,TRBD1,CASSQSTGDQPQHF
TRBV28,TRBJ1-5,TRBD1,CASRQGGDQPQHF
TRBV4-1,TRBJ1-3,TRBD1,CASSQLDRISGNTIYF
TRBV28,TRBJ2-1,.,CASSLQLSNEQFF
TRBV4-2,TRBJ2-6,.,CASSQEGARGANVLTF
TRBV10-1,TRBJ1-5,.,CARTWTDANQPQHF